One sample yielded the 18 T cell receptor beta chains listed below, sequenced in a study of T cells in localized non-small cell lung cancer. Generated by immunoSEQ multiplex PCR, the TCRdb table keeps only in-frame clones and is missing some. The sample includes approximately 81,000 clones, around 90% of them seen just once. Material: peripheral blood, obtained before any cancer treatment. These receptors were taken from a woman aged 35-70 years with stage I squamous cell lung carcinoma.

This chain links TRBV6-6 with TRBJ1-6; D gene unclear. This CDR3 contains 14 residues. The V gene's germline CDR1 is MNHNY and CDR2 SVGAGI (reference sequence). With 2 bases removed from V and 5 bases from J, the gap between germline ends came to 7 bases. CDR3 DNA: TGTGCCAGCAGTTACCCCGAAGATAATTCACCCCTCCACTTT. Protein sequence: CASSYPEDNSPLHF.

V and J are TRBV6-5 and TRBJ2-2; weak D call: TRBD1 (6 bases). The CDR3 sequence is 15 residues long. V was shortened by 5 bases and J by 4 bases, with 14 bases between the two germline ends. Germline V gene lookup returns CDR1 MNHEY and CDR2 SVGAGI. CDR3 sequence reads: CASSRQAPGTGELFF. The CDR3, as DNA: TGTGCCAGCAGTAGACAGGCCCCCGGCACCGGGGAGCTGTTTTTT.

The V gene is TRBV5-6, the J gene TRBJ2-1; no firm D call. V shed 0 bases and J shed 7 bases, with 8 bases lying between them. The CDR3 contains 13 residues. CDR1 and CDR2 (germline): SGHDT, YYEEEE. The CDR3 bases are TGTGCCAGCAGCTTGGGCGGATATAATGAGCAGTTCTTC. This sequence encodes CASSLGGYNEQFF.

The CDR3: CASSGWGAGGTEAFF. CDR3 sequence (DNA): TGCGCCAGCAGCGGATGGGGGGCTGGGGGCACTGAAGCTTTCTTT. The chain couples TRBV5-1 to TRBJ1-1; possible D gene TRBD1, 6 bases. Germline V CDR1 and CDR2: SGHRS, YFSETQ. CDR3 length: 15 amino acids. Trimming pared 4 bases from V and 4 bases from J, leaving 17 bases between.

The chain recombines TRBV5-1 with TRBJ2-5; no clear D. Germline V CDR1 and CDR2: SGHRS, YFSETQ. The CDR3 runs to 13 residues. V was shortened by 1 base and J by 1 base, with 5 bases between the two germline ends. Here the CDR3 DNA reads TGCGCCAGCAGCTTGACCTTCCAAGAGACCCAGTACTTC. Protein sequence: CASSLTFQETQYF.

The chain carries TRBV5-6 and TRBJ2-3; the D gene could be TRBD1 or TRBD2 (5 bases each). V was trimmed by 4 bases and J by 2 bases, leaving 17 bases between them. This CDR3 region has 16 residues. Per the germline V gene, CDR1 is SGHDT and CDR2 is YYEEEE. The CDR3 spells CASSRSGTSVTDTQYF. The CDR3 DNA follows: TGTGCCAGCAGCAGATCCGGGACCTCAGTCACAGATACGCAGTATTTT.

This chain links TRBV19 with TRBJ2-1; D is unclear. Germline V gene sequence: CDR1 LNHDA, CDR2 SQIVND (reference sequence). The CDR3 is made up of 14 amino acids. Trimming pared 1 base from V and 7 bases from J, leaving 11 bases between. CDR3 sequence reads: CASSIVGLPNEQFF. CDR3 coding DNA: TGTGCCAGTAGTATAGTAGGCCTCCCAAATGAGCAGTTCTTC.

CDR3 region: CATGTSGATDTQYF. The CDR3 DNA reads TGTGCCACCGGGACTAGCGGGGCCACAGATACGCAGTATTTT. This rearrangement joins TRBV15 to TRBJ2-3; 13 bases are shared with TRBD2. The CDR3 runs to 14 residues. Germline CDR1 and CDR2: LNHNV and YYDKDF (reference sequence). The V gene end was trimmed by 8 bases and the J gene end by 2 bases; junction bases not matched to a gene: 1. The full variable domain, completed using reference TRBV15 and TRBJ2-3, is DAMVIQNPRYQVTQFGKPVTLSCSQTLNHNVMYWYQQKSSQAPKLLFHYYDKDFNNEADTPDNFQSRRPNTSFCFLDIRSPGLGDTAMYLCATGTSGATDTQYFGPGTRLTVL.

The V and J genes are TRBV7-3 and TRBJ1-1, with unresolved D. Trimming shortened V by 5 bases and J by 0 bases, and 7 bases separated the two germline ends. The CDR3 totals 13 residues. Looked up from germline, CDR1 is SGHTA and CDR2 is FQGTGA. In DNA form, the CDR3 reads TGTGCCAGCAGCCTCGGTATGAACACTGAAGCTTTCTTT. This codes for CASSLGMNTEAFF.

The chain links TRBV2 to TRBJ2-5; no definite D call. The V end was cut by 5 bases, the J end by 2 bases, with 3 bases between. There are 11 residues in the CDR3. Germline CDR1 is SNHLY and CDR2 is FYNNEI. In DNA, the CDR3 is TGTGCCAGCAGTCCACAAGAGACCCAGTACTTC. It codes for CASSPQETQYF.

The chain employs TRBV6-5 and TRBJ2-1; 11 bases are a match to TRBD2. V shed 6 bases, J shed 4 bases, and the junction held 5 bases outside the gene matches. Germline CDR1 is MNHEY and CDR2 is SVGAGI. The CDR3 extends over 15 amino acids. CDR3 DNA sequence: TGTGCCAGCAGATCTAGCGGGGGGTTGTACAATGAGCAGTTCTTC. This gives the protein CASRSSGGLYNEQFF.

The chain combines TRBV18 with TRBJ2-7; 12 bases fit TRBD2. The CDR3 sequence is 15 residues long. CDR1 and CDR2 (germline): KGHSH, LQKENI. The V and J ends lost 1 base and 3 bases, in that order; junction bases with no gene match: 1. This CDR3 is CASSPRLAGDYEQYF. Here the CDR3 DNA reads TGTGCCAGCTCACCACGACTAGCGGGGGACTACGAGCAGTACTTC. Full variable domain (rest looked up from reference TRBV18 and TRBJ2-7): NAGVMQNPRHLVRRRGQEARLRCSPMKGHSHVYWYRQLPEEGLKFMVYLQKENIIDESGMPKERFSAEFPKEGPSILRIQQVVRGDSAAYFCASSPRLAGDYEQYFGPGTRLTVT.

The chain joins TRBV6-1 to TRBJ1-1; the match to TRBD1 covers 9 bases. The junction had 11 bases not matched to a gene; V was cut back by 4 bases and J by 11 bases. The CDR3 length is 14 residues. Germline CDR1 is MNHNS and CDR2 is SASEGT. Here the CDR3 reads CASSGGGDRVLAFF. In DNA, the CDR3 is TGTGCCAGCAGTGGCGGCGGGGACAGGGTACTGGCTTTCTTT.

A few counts support this clone. The chain uses TRBV19 and TRBJ2-6, with D uncertain. Germline-derived CDR1 and CDR2 are LNHDA and SQIVND (reference sequence). The ends were cut back, 0 bases at V and 0 bases at J, with 12 bases in the middle. The length of the CDR3 is 18 residues. CDR3: CASSIEHRRYSGANVLTF. The DNA of the CDR3 is TGTGCCAGTAGTATAGAGCACAGACGATACTCTGGGGCCAACGTCCTGACTTTC.

The CDR3 sequence is CASSLKGWSTEAFF. Written as DNA, the CDR3 is TGTGCCAGCAGTTTAAAGGGGTGGAGCACTGAAGCTTTCTTT. The chain links TRBV27 to TRBJ1-1; a weak D match, TRBD1 (5 bases). Trimming took off 2 bases at V and 4 bases at J, with 11 bases between the two ends. The CDR3 is 14 amino acids. Germline CDR1 and CDR2: MNHEY and SMNVEV (reference sequence).

CDR3 sequence (DNA): TGTGCCAGCAGACGGGACGGACAAGGCTACGAGCAGTACTTC. Protein product: CASRRDGQGYEQYF. The chain recombines TRBV5-4 with TRBJ2-7; the D gene could be TRBD1 or TRBD2 (5 bases each). Germline CDR1 SGHNT, CDR2 YYREEE (reference sequence). V was shortened by 5 bases and J by 3 bases, with 15 bases between the two germline ends. This CDR3 region has 14 residues.

The chain carries TRBV7-3 and TRBJ2-5; maybe TRBD2 (7 bases). The CDR3 is 15 residues long. V was pared by 2 bases and J by 2 bases, with 12 bases between. Per the germline V gene, CDR1 is SGHTA and CDR2 is FQGTGA. As DNA, the CDR3 is TGTGCCAGCAGCTTATCTCGGGGGGCTCAAGAGACCCAGTACTTC. Its translation: CASSLSRGAQETQYF.

The genes are TRBV29-1 and TRBJ2-1; D is possibly TRBD1 (6 bases). The CDR3 consists of 13 residues. V was clipped by 6 bases and J by 4 bases, with 13 bases between them. The V gene's germline CDR1 is SQVTM and CDR2 ANQGSEA. In nucleotides, the CDR3 is TGCAGCGTCGGCCGGGACAAGTACAATGAGCAGTTCTTC. It encodes CSVGRDKYNEQFF.